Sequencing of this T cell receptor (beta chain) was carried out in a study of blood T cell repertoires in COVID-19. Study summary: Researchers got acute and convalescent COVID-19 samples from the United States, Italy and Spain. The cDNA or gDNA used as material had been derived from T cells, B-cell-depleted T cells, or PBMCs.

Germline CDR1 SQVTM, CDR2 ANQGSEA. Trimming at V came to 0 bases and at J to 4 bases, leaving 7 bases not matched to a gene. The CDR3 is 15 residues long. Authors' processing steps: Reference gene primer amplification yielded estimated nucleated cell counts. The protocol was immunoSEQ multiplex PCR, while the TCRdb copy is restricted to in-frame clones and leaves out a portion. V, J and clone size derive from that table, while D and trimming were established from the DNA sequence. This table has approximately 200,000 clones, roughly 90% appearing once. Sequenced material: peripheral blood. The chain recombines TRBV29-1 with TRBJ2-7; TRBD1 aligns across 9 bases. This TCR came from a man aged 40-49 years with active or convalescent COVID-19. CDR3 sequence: CSVEDLDRGSYEQYF. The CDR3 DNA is TGCAGCGTTGAAGATTTGGACAGGGGCTCGTACGAGCAGTACTTC.